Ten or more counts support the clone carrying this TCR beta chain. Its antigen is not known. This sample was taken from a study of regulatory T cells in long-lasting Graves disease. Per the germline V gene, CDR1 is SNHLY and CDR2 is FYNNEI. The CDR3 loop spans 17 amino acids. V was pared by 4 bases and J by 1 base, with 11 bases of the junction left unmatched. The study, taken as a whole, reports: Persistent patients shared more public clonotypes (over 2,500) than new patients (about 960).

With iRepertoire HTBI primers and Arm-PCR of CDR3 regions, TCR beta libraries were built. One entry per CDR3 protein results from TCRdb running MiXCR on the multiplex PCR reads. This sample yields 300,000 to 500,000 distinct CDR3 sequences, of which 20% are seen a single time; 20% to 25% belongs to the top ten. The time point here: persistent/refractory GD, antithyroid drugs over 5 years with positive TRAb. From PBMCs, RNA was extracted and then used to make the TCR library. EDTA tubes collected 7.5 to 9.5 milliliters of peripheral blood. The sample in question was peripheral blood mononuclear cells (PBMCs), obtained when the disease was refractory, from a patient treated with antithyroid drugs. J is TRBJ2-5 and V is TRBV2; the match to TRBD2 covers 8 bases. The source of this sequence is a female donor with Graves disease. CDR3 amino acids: CASSAYSGLVVQETQYF. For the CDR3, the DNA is TGTGCCAGCAGTGCCTATTCGGGACTAGTGGTCCAAGAGACCCAGTACTTC.